This T cell receptor (beta chain) was identified in a study of regulatory T cells in long-lasting Graves disease (dated by TCRdb to the early 2020s). Background on the whole study: Persistent Graves' disease was defined as antithyroid drug treatment for over 5 years with persistently positive TSH receptor autoantibodies. TCR sequencing covered approximately 13 persistent and roughly 20 newly diagnosed Graves' disease patients, some 35 samples in total. The study took place in China and was registered as a clinical trial. Persistent Graves' disease patients in the clinical cohort had taken antithyroid drugs for about 10.3 years on average. Peripheral blood TCR sequencing and RNA sequencing compared persistent Graves' disease patients with newly diagnosed Graves' disease patients.

Summary of the overall study and its limitations: Sequencing and analysis were restricted to the TCR beta chain. Persistent disease showed preferential use of TRBV28, TRBJ1-2 and TRBJ2-5, whereas newly diagnosed disease favored TRBV20-1 and TRBJ2-1. Persistent patients shared more public clonotypes among themselves (over 2,500) than newly diagnosed patients did (about 970). The small sample size was acknowledged by the authors as a limitation that may reduce accuracy. Lower TCR Shannon entropy and fewer highly expanded clones were observed in persistent Graves' disease patients than in newly diagnosed patients, which suggested clonal expansion. Because the primary lesion, thyroid tissue, could not be accessed, the study looked at peripheral blood alone.

This clonotype was counted between two and nine times. Which antigen it targets is not known. Nothing much larger sits one base from this clone, and base qualities are not available. The time point tag for this specimen amounts to: persistent/refractory GD, antithyroid drugs over 5 years with positive TRAb. RNA was extracted from PBMCs in TRIzol for both TCR sequencing and RNA sequencing. The diagnosis of Graves' disease followed American Thyroid Association guidelines. Patients for the study were recruited at an endocrinology department in Xi'an, China. Each patient gave around 9 milliliters of peripheral blood, collected in an EDTA anticoagulant tube. PBMCs were isolated by Ficoll Paque Plus density gradient separation without further T cell sorting. RNA quality was checked with an Agilent 2100 Bioanalyzer and agarose gel, and concentration with a NanoDrop 2000. Library preparation used multiplex PCR. Sequencing relied on an Illumina HiSeq 4000. iRepertoire HTBI primers and Arm-PCR amplification of CDR3 regions were used to construct TCR beta libraries. PCR products were gel purified before sequencing. The published analysis was carried out like this. A total of fewer than 80 TRBV and about 13 TRBJ segments were identified across samples and were used for gene usage analysis of CDR3 amino acid clonotypes. COPE and FqMerger were used to merge filtered high-quality paired reads into contigs. BLAST was used to align contigs to the IMGT TRBV, TRBD and TRBJ reference genes, and CDR3 was defined following IMGT. Any clonotype with a frequency above 0.1% was counted as a highly expanded clone. Shannon entropy was used to measure repertoire diversity, and the Gini coefficient was used to measure V-J evenness. A clonotype was considered public if more than one individual shared it. The public reads were reanalyzed by TCRdb: fastp trimming at Q25, MiXCR alignment, in-frame beta chains only. Rows are unified per CDR3 protein, each entry keeping the most common DNA and genes. In this record, the V and J calls reflect TCRdb's handling and not the investigators' own analysis. In this sample the table shows some 370,000 distinct CDR3 sequences, roughly 20% of which occur a single time. Of the sample, around 21% falls within the top ten clones.

The germline V gene gives CDR1 as MNHNS and CDR2 as SASEGT. Trimming accounts for 0 bases at V and 2 bases at J, while the number of junction bases matched to no gene is 0. The CDR3 measures 14 amino acids from cysteine to phenylalanine. Left in the record is the CDR3 DNA by itself, 42 bases read in frame from the first base. This clonotype was obtained from a female donor with Graves disease. Sample: peripheral blood mononuclear cells (PBMCs), taken when the disease was refractory, from a patient treated with antithyroid drugs. The chain uses TRBV6-1 and TRBJ2-7; 8 middle bases align to TRBD2. The CDR3 is CASSEAGLAYEQYF. The DNA reads as follows: TGTGCCAGCAGTGAAGCGGGACTAGCCTACGAGCAGTACTTC.